These 27 T cell receptor beta chains were all obtained from the same sample, sequenced in a study of blood T cell repertoires in COVID-19. Data came from immunoSEQ multiplex PCR; TCRdb stores just in-frame clones and leaves some out. The table has over 400,000 clones, about nine tenths seen once. Specimen: peripheral blood. Every receptor here comes from a woman in her twenties or thirties with active or convalescent COVID-19.

The rearrangement joins TRBV12-5 to TRBJ2-3; D remains ambiguous. V was shortened by 4 bases and J by 0 bases, with 2 bases between the two germline ends. The CDR3 contains 12 residues. Germline CDR1 LGHNT, CDR2 FRNRAP. The CDR3 loop reads CASGSSTDTQYF. For the CDR3, the DNA is TGTGCTAGTGGTTCAAGCACAGATACGCAGTATTTT.

The rearrangement uses TRBV4-1 and TRBJ2-2; 9 bases map to TRBD2. The V and J ends lost 2 bases and 5 bases, in that order; junction bases with no gene match: 3. Germline V CDR1 and CDR2: MGHRA, YSYEKL. The CDR3 runs 15 residues. The CDR3, as DNA: TGCGCCAGCAGCCAACCCAGCGGGAGGACCGGGGAGCTGTTTTTT. Its translation is CASSQPSGRTGELFF.

The chain couples TRBV2 to TRBJ1-2; no reliable D call. Trimming took 7 bases from V and 7 from J, leaving 16 bases between them. Germline CDR1 is SNHLY and CDR2 is FYNNEI. CDR3 length: 13 residues. CDR3 DNA sequence: TGTGCCAGCAATCGGGGTGGCTCGGGTGGCTACACCTTC. It specifies CASNRGGSGGYTF.

The V and J genes are TRBV27 and TRBJ1-2; perhaps TRBD1 as D (6 bases). This CDR3 region has 13 residues. Germline assignment: CDR1 MNHEY and CDR2 SMNVEV (reference sequence). V was trimmed by 5 bases and J by 7 bases, leaving 14 bases between them. The CDR3 protein is CASSTAGDPGYTF. CDR3 DNA: TGTGCCAGCAGTACCGCAGGGGATCCTGGCTACACCTTC.

The V call is TRBV3-1 (or the pseudogene TRBV3-2), the J call TRBJ2-5; D remains unclear. Germline V gene sequence: CDR1 LGHDT, CDR2 YNNKEL (reference sequence). This CDR3 region has 16 residues. Trimming pared 3 bases from V and 2 bases from J, leaving 16 bases between. The CDR3: CASSHLIRELQETQYF. CDR3 nucleotides: TGTGCCAGCAGCCACCTCATTAGAGAGTTGCAAGAGACCCAGTACTTC.

The gene calls are TRBV3-1 (or the pseudogene TRBV3-2) and TRBJ2-1; 15 bases line up with TRBD2. This CDR3 region has 18 residues. Germline V gene sequence: CDR1 LGHDT, CDR2 YNNKEL (reference sequence). Trimming took 4 bases from V and 0 from J; bases not matched to a gene: 4. The CDR3 loop is CASSPGLAGGGSYNEQFF. CDR3 sequence (DNA): TGTGCCAGCAGCCCTGGACTAGCGGGAGGGGGCTCCTACAATGAGCAGTTCTTC.

The J gene is TRBJ2-7, the V gene TRBV11-2; 7 bases are shared with TRBD1. V dropped 4 bases and J dropped 1; count of bases not matched to a gene: 7. Germline CDR1 reads SGHAT; CDR2 reads FQNNGV. The CDR3 covers 15 residues. CDR3 sequence reads: CASSSPSTGSYEQYF. CDR3 DNA sequence: TGTGCCAGCAGCTCTCCATCGACAGGGTCCTACGAGCAGTACTTC.

The chain links TRBV5-4 to TRBJ2-5; possibly TRBD1 for D (6 bases). The CDR3 extends over 14 amino acids. V lost 2 bases, J lost 5 bases, and 13 bases lay in between. Per the germline V gene, CDR1 is SGHNT and CDR2 is YYREEE (reference sequence). DNA for the CDR3: TGTGCCAGCAGCTTACAGGGACAAGGGGAGACCCAGTACTTC. This codes for CASSLQGQGETQYF.

This clone appeared once. The rearrangement links TRBV9 to TRBJ1-2; possibly TRBD1 for D (6 bases). Looked up from germline, CDR1 is SGDLS and CDR2 is YYNGEE. This CDR3 region has 15 residues. The V gene lost 6 bases and the J gene lost 8 bases, with 23 bases spanning the gap. CDR3 in DNA: TGTGCCAGCAACGACGGACAGACCAACTATCAAGGCTACACCTTC. The encoded protein is CASNDGQTNYQGYTF.

The rearrangement joins TRBV7-9 to TRBJ1-2; D gene uncertain. V lost 2 bases and J lost 8, with 9 bases in between. CDR1 and CDR2 from the germline V gene are SEHNR and FQNEAQ (reference sequence). This CDR3 has 12 residues. This CDR3 reads CASSLSDTGYTF. CDR3 coding DNA: TGTGCCAGCAGCTTATCTGACACGGGCTACACCTTC.

J is TRBJ2-5 and V is TRBV11-2, with D possibly TRBD1 on 6 matching bases. This CDR3 has 13 residues. The V gene lost 5 bases and the J gene lost 2 bases, with 9 bases spanning the gap. CDR1 and CDR2 from the germline V gene are SGHAT and FQNNGV. CDR3 region: CASSLGTQETQYF. Here the CDR3 DNA reads TGTGCCAGCAGCCTCGGGACACAAGAGACCCAGTACTTC.

The chain recombines TRBV4-2 with TRBJ1-1, with 10 positions matching TRBD1. Germline lookup yields CDR1 LGHNA and CDR2 YNFKEQ. The length of the CDR3 is 15 residues. Trimming removed 3 bases from V and 4 bases from J; junction bases left unmatched: 5. The CDR3 spells CASSQAGQGPTEAFF. The CDR3 nucleotides are TGTGCCAGCAGCCAGGCGGGACAGGGGCCCACTGAAGCTTTCTTT.

This sequence joins TRBV6-5 and TRBJ1-1; 7 nucleotides match TRBD1. The trim removed 4 bases at V and 4 bases at J, leaving 9 bases unmatched. The CDR3 has 15 amino acids. Germline V gene data show CDR1 as MNHEY and CDR2 as SVGAGI. CDR3 in DNA: TGTGCCAGCAGTTTTACCGGGACAGCCTCCACTGAAGCTTTCTTT. Encoded protein: CASSFTGTASTEAFF.

J is TRBJ1-4 and V is TRBV30; 10 bases are shared with TRBD1. V lost 2 bases and J lost 5; bases outside the gene matches: 20. The germline V gene encodes CDR1 GTSNPN and CDR2 SVGIG (reference sequence). CDR3 length: 20 amino acids. The CDR3 protein is CAWSKGKTGGLGVGNEKLFF. The CDR3 region has the DNA TGTGCCTGGAGTAAGGGAAAGACAGGGGGCTTAGGAGTGGGAAATGAAAAACTGTTTTTT.

The J gene is TRBJ1-1, the V gene TRBV19; D is unclear. From germline, CDR1 is LNHDA and CDR2 SQIVND (reference sequence). The CDR3 covers 12 residues. Trimming cost V 7 bases and J 8 bases, with 14 bases left between them. DNA of the CDR3: TGTGCCAGTACCCGGAGGCAGGAGGAAGCTTTCTTT. Translating gives CASTRRQEEAFF.

The genes are TRBV7-8 and TRBJ1-5; D is undetermined. CDR1 SGHVS and CDR2 FQNEAQ come from the germline V gene. V lost 1 base and J 2 bases, leaving 12 bases between the germline ends. There are 16 residues in the CDR3. The CDR3 sequence: CASSLDRRWGNQPQHF. In DNA, the CDR3 is TGTGCCAGCAGCTTAGATCGGCGGTGGGGCAATCAGCCCCAGCATTTT.

This rearrangement joins TRBV18 to TRBJ1-4, with 9 nucleotides matching TRBD1. V trimming: 3 bases; J trimming: 10 bases; junction bases outside the gene matches: 9. The CDR3 extends over 15 amino acids. Germline loops: CDR1 KGHSH, CDR2 LQKENI. CDR3 sequence (DNA): TGTGCCAGCTCACCTCCGGGACAGGGTGAAGGAAAACTGTTTTTT. Encoded protein: CASSPPGQGEGKLFF.

The chain employs TRBV3-1 (or the pseudogene TRBV3-2) and TRBJ1-1; unclear D gene. CDR3 length equals 13 residues. CDR1 and CDR2 (germline): LGHDT, YNNKEL (reference sequence). V was trimmed by 0 bases and J by 5 bases, leaving 7 bases between them. CDR3 loop: CASSQDKRTEAFF. CDR3 DNA sequence: TGTGCCAGCAGCCAAGATAAGCGAACTGAAGCTTTCTTT.

The chain recombines TRBV12-3 or TRBV12-4 with TRBJ1-1, with D hard to call. This CDR3 is built from 13 residues. Trimming pared 2 bases from V and 6 bases from J, leaving 10 bases between. The CDR3 nucleotides are TGTGCCAGCAGTTTATTTAATCGGTCTGAAGCTTTCTTT. Amino acid sequence: CASSLFNRSEAFF.

V and J are TRBV10-3 and TRBJ1-1; possible D gene TRBD1, 5 bases. CDR1 ENHRY and CDR2 SYGVKD come from the germline V gene. V lost 6 bases and J lost 11, with 22 bases in between. The CDR3 runs to 14 residues. The chain's CDR3 is CAIRAEGDSLGAFF. The CDR3, as DNA: TGTGCCATCAGGGCAGAAGGGGACTCACTGGGCGCTTTCTTT.

This clone was seen only once. The chain is built from TRBV18 and TRBJ2-1; D is perhaps TRBD1 (6 bases). Germline CDR1 and CDR2: KGHSH and LQKENI. V dropped 3 bases and J dropped 2 bases, with 11 bases sitting between them. The CDR3 covers 15 residues. CDR3 in DNA: TGTGCCAGCTCACCGAGGACAGATCCCTACAATGAGCAGTTCTTC. Its translation is CASSPRTDPYNEQFF.

This clone has more than one count but fewer than ten. In DNA, the CDR3 is TGTGCCAGCTCACCAGCGGGTAGCTACGAGCAGTACTTC. Its translation: CASSPAGSYEQYF. The J gene is TRBJ2-7, the V gene TRBV18, with a possible D match to TRBD2 (5 bases). The CDR3 totals 13 residues. CDR1 and CDR2 (germline): KGHSH, LQKENI. Trimming cost V 2 bases and J 3 bases, with 8 bases left between them.

V is TRBV19 and J is TRBJ2-2, with D possibly matching TRBD2 (5 bases). Germline CDR1 reads LNHDA; CDR2 reads SQIVND (reference sequence). The V gene lost 4 bases and the J gene lost 4 bases, with 19 bases spanning the gap. This CDR3 has 17 amino acids. The CDR3 nucleotides are TGTGCCAGTAGTACAGAAATCCTACTAGGTGGCACCGGGGAGCTGTTTTTT. Residues: CASSTEILLGGTGELFF.

This chain links TRBV3-1 (or the pseudogene TRBV3-2) with TRBJ1-5; D is possibly TRBD1 (5 bases). The CDR3 spans 15 residues. The germline V gene has CDR1 LGHDT and CDR2 YNNKEL (reference sequence). Trimming cost V 0 bases and J 4 bases, with 10 bases left between them. The CDR3 DNA reads as TGTGCCAGCAGCCAAGAACTGGGGACTAATCAGCCCCAGCATTTT. Amino acids: CASSQELGTNQPQHF.

The V gene is TRBV7-2, the J gene TRBJ2-7; 9 nucleotides line up with TRBD1. The V and J ends lost 5 bases and 4 bases, in that order; junction bases with no gene match: 6. Germline V gives CDR1 SGHTA, CDR2 FQGNSA. The CDR3 totals 14 residues. CDR3 DNA sequence: TGTGCCAGCAGCCAGGACAGGGGTGGTTACGAGCAGTACTTC. Its protein is CASSQDRGGYEQYF.

The genes are TRBV2 and TRBJ2-2, with TRBD2 as a possible D gene (5 bases). Per the germline V gene, CDR1 is SNHLY and CDR2 is FYNNEI. V lost 4 bases, J lost 4 bases, and 10 bases lay in between. This CDR3 has 14 amino acids. CDR3 in DNA: TGTGCCAGCAGTGTCGGACTTATCACCGGGGAGCTGTTTTTT. Amino acids: CASSVGLITGELFF.

The chain recombines TRBV6-5 with TRBJ2-3, with D possibly being TRBD2 (6 bases). Trimming removed 6 bases at V and 1 base at J, with 14 bases between. The germline V gene encodes CDR1 MNHEY and CDR2 SVGAGI. The CDR3 is made up of 15 amino acids. The chain's CDR3 is CASSYGTLGTDTQYF. Here the CDR3 DNA reads TGTGCCAGCAGCTACGGGACTCTAGGCACAGATACGCAGTATTTT.